This T cell receptor (beta chain) was identified in a study of graft-versus-host responses after intestinal transplantation. Study-wide background: Among the recipients, transplants were multivisceral, liver-intestinal, or isolated intestinal.

The authors seeded 200,000 CFSE-labeled responder cells together with 200,000 irradiated stimulator cells tagged with violet dye. Both CD3+CD4+ and CD3+CD8+ responders that were proliferating and CFSE-low underwent sorting after the reaction. Study results and caveats: Allograft clonal ratios (graft-versus-host to host-versus-graft) were high in patients who had graft-donor T cell macrochimerism.

Data came from immunoSEQ multiplex PCR; TCRdb stores just in-frame clones and leaves some out. The profile covers 20,000 to 25,000 clones, with around two fifths appearing a single time and over 1.5% taken by the ten largest. This CDR3 spans 14 amino acids. The germline V gene encodes CDR1 MNHNY and CDR2 SVGAGI (reference sequence). With 5 bases removed from V and 4 bases from J, the gap between germline ends came to 14 bases. Sequences were derived from alloreactive CD8+ T cells from a mixed lymphocyte reaction culture, sampled before intestinal transplant. Subset specified: CFSE-low proliferating T cells sorted from approximately 6-day pre-transplant mixed lymphocyte reaction (GvH or HvG direction). The chain uses TRBV6-6 and TRBJ1-1; D possibly corresponds to TRBD1 (5 bases). The sequence was obtained from a human patient who received an intestinal transplant. The DNA of the CDR3 is TGTGCCAGCAGTCGTTCGAGGGACGGCACTGAAGCTTTCTTT. It encodes CASSRSRDGTEAFF.